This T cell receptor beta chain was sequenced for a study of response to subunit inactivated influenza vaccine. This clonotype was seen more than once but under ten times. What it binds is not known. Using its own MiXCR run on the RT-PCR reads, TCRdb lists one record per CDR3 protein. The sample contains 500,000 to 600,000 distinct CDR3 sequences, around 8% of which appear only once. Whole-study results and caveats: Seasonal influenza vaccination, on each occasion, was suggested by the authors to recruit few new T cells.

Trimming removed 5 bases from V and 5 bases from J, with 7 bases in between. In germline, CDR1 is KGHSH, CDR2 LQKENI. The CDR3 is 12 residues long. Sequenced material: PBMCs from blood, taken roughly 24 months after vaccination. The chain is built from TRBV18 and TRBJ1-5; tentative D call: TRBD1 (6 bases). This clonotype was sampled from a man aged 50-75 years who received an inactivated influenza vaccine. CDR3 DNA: TGTGCCAGCTCAGCAGGGGATCAGCCCCAGCATTTT. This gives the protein CASSAGDQPQHF.